The rows below give T cell receptor beta chains drawn from one sample of a study of response to subunit inactivated influenza vaccine. TCRdb itself ran the RT-PCR reads through MiXCR, one entry per CDR3 protein. The sample contains over 750,000 distinct CDR3 sequences, 20% to 25% of which appear only once. Sequences were derived from PBMCs from blood, sampled more than 4 days after vaccination. Source of these receptors: a man aged 45-60 years who received an inactivated influenza vaccine. The CDR3 runs from the conserved cysteine through the conserved F or W. The order of the fields is clone size, V gene, J gene, D gene, CDR3 DNA, CDR3 protein. A D gene is named only where the DNA matches it firmly. Expanded clones get a size class; other rows say once, few or many, or leave the size out.

abundance: few; v_gene: TRBV20-1; j_gene: TRBJ2-7; d_gene: .; CDR3nt: TGCAGTGCTACCCCCAGGCACGAGCAGTACTTC; CDR3aa: CSATPRHEQYF
abundance: few; v_gene: TRBV20-1; j_gene: TRBJ1-5; d_gene: .; CDR3nt: TGCAGTGCTAGACGTCCGGGGGGGTTTGATCAGCCCCAGCATTTT; CDR3aa: CSARRPGGFDQPQHF
abundance: many; v_gene: TRBV7-2; j_gene: TRBJ2-3; d_gene: .; CDR3nt: TGTGCCAGCAGCCTGGGGTTAGGGCCAGATACGCAGTATTTT; CDR3aa: CASSLGLGPDTQYF
abundance: few; v_gene: TRBV7-2; j_gene: TRBJ2-7; d_gene: TRBD2; CDR3nt: TGTGCCAGCAGCTTAGCGAGGGGGATAGCGGGGTACGAGCAGTACTTC; CDR3aa: CASSLARGIAGYEQYF
abundance: many; v_gene: TRBV29-1; j_gene: TRBJ2-7; d_gene: TRBD2; CDR3nt: TGCAGCGTTGGCGGACTAGCGGCCTACGAGCAGTACTTC; CDR3aa: CSVGGLAAYEQYF
abundance: .; v_gene: TRBV20-1; j_gene: TRBJ1-5; d_gene: .; CDR3nt: TGCAGTGCTAGAGATTGGTCCAGACAGGACAGCAATCAGCCCCAGCATTTT; CDR3aa: CSARDWSRQDSNQPQHF
abundance: few; v_gene: TRBV6-5; j_gene: TRBJ1-2; d_gene: .; CDR3nt: TGTGCCAGCAGTTACTACAAAGACTATGGCTACACCTTC; CDR3aa: CASSYYKDYGYTF
abundance: .; v_gene: TRBV20-1; j_gene: TRBJ2-3; d_gene: TRBD2; CDR3nt: TGCAGTGCTAGGCGGCTAGCGGGAGGGATGGTTACGCAGTATTTT; CDR3aa: CSARRLAGGMVTQYF
abundance: many; v_gene: TRBV29-1; j_gene: TRBJ2-5; d_gene: TRBD2; CDR3nt: TGCAGGCGGGGGTGGATGGGGGAGACCCAGTACTTC; CDR3aa: CRRGWMGETQYF
abundance: .; v_gene: TRBV5-6; j_gene: TRBJ2-4; d_gene: TRBD2; CDR3nt: TGTGCCAGCAGCTTGGATGCGGGAGGAAACATTCAGAACTTC; CDR3aa: CASSLDAGGNIQNF
abundance: many; v_gene: TRBV5-1; j_gene: TRBJ2-5; d_gene: .; CDR3nt: TGTGCCAGCTCACAGAACCAAGAGACCCAGTACTTC; CDR3aa: CASSQNQETQYF
abundance: .; v_gene: TRBV7-8; j_gene: TRBJ2-7; d_gene: TRBD2; CDR3nt: TGTGCCAGCAGCCCCATAGCGGGAGTGTCCCCCTACGAGCAGTACTTC; CDR3aa: CASSPIAGVSPYEQYF
abundance: few; v_gene: TRBV20-1; j_gene: TRBJ2-7; d_gene: .; CDR3nt: TGCAGTGCTAGAGATCCCAGCGGGCGGGCCTACGAGCAGTACTTC; CDR3aa: CSARDPSGRAYEQYF
abundance: .; v_gene: TRBV4-2; j_gene: TRBJ1-2; d_gene: .; CDR3nt: TGTGCCAGCAGCCAAGATAAGGGGGGGAGCTACACCTTC; CDR3aa: CASSQDKGGSYTF
abundance: few; v_gene: TRBV5-5; j_gene: TRBJ1-3; d_gene: .; CDR3nt: TGTGCCAGCAACCTTTTTGGAAACACCATATATTTT; CDR3aa: CASNLFGNTIYF
abundance: few; v_gene: TRBV12-3/TRBV12-4; j_gene: TRBJ1-2; d_gene: .; CDR3nt: TGTGCCAGCAGTTTTAGGGACTCGGACTATGGCTACACCTTC; CDR3aa: CASSFRDSDYGYTF
abundance: many; v_gene: TRBV7-2; j_gene: TRBJ2-3; d_gene: TRBD2; CDR3nt: TGTGCCAGCAGCTTATGGCCCTCGGGGGGAGATACGCAGTATTTT; CDR3aa: CASSLWPSGGDTQYF
abundance: few; v_gene: TRBV5-1; j_gene: TRBJ2-2; d_gene: .; CDR3nt: TGCGCCAGCAGCTTGGATCTAGCCGGGGAGGAGCTGTTTTTT; CDR3aa: CASSLDLAGEELFF
abundance: .; v_gene: TRBV6-5; j_gene: TRBJ2-6; d_gene: .; CDR3nt: TGTGCCAGCAGTTACTCCTGGTCCTCTGGGGCCAACGTCCTGACTTTC; CDR3aa: CASSYSWSSGANVLTF
abundance: .; v_gene: TRBV12-3/TRBV12-4; j_gene: TRBJ2-3; d_gene: .; CDR3nt: TGTGCCAGCAGTACCCAAAAAAGCACAGATACGCAGTATTTT; CDR3aa: CASSTQKSTDTQYF
abundance: few; v_gene: TRBV7-8; j_gene: TRBJ2-1; d_gene: TRBD1; CDR3nt: TGTGCCAGCAGACCGACCGGGACAGGGAATATATCGCAGTTCTTC; CDR3aa: CASRPTGTGNISQFF
abundance: .; v_gene: TRBV12-3/TRBV12-4; j_gene: TRBJ2-5; d_gene: TRBD2; CDR3nt: TGTGCCAGCAGCAAAAGAGCTGGACTAGCGGGAAAAGAGACCCAGTACTTC; CDR3aa: CASSKRAGLAGKETQYF
abundance: .; v_gene: TRBV7-9; j_gene: TRBJ1-2; d_gene: .; CDR3nt: TGTGCCAGCAGCCCAAGTGACAGGCGCGGCTACACCTTC; CDR3aa: CASSPSDRRGYTF
abundance: few; v_gene: TRBV28; j_gene: TRBJ2-3; d_gene: TRBD2; CDR3nt: TGTGCCAGCAGTGCCCCGAAAGCGGGGGGGAACACAGATACGCAGTATTTT; CDR3aa: CASSAPKAGGNTDTQYF
abundance: .; v_gene: TRBV7-2; j_gene: TRBJ2-3; d_gene: .; CDR3nt: TGTGCCAGCAGCCCAATCCCAGGGGCTAGGGATACGCAGTATTTT; CDR3aa: CASSPIPGARDTQYF
abundance: .; v_gene: TRBV5-5; j_gene: TRBJ2-1; d_gene: TRBD2; CDR3nt: TGTGCCAGCAGCACGGGGGGGCAGTACAATGAGCAGTTCTTC; CDR3aa: CASSTGGQYNEQFF
abundance: few; v_gene: TRBV20-1; j_gene: TRBJ1-5; d_gene: .; CDR3nt: TGCAGTGCTAGTAGCGGGGTAGGACAGCCCCAGCATTTT; CDR3aa: CSASSGVGQPQHF
abundance: .; v_gene: TRBV11-2; j_gene: TRBJ2-7; d_gene: TRBD2; CDR3nt: TGTGCCAGCCCGGCGGGAGAAGGAGAATACGAGCAGTACTTC; CDR3aa: CASPAGEGEYEQYF
abundance: .; v_gene: TRBV10-3; j_gene: TRBJ2-3; d_gene: TRBD2; CDR3nt: TGTGCCATCAGTGAAGAACTAGCGGGCACAGATACGCAGTATTTT; CDR3aa: CAISEELAGTDTQYF
abundance: few; v_gene: TRBV20-1; j_gene: TRBJ2-1; d_gene: .; CDR3nt: TGCAGTGCTAGTTCGGGGAGGAATGAGCAGTTCTTC; CDR3aa: CSASSGRNEQFF
abundance: .; v_gene: TRBV20-1; j_gene: TRBJ2-3; d_gene: TRBD2; CDR3nt: TGCAGTGGCCAAAAGACTAGCGGTAGCACAGATACGCAGTATTTT; CDR3aa: CSGQKTSGSTDTQYF
abundance: .; v_gene: TRBV18; j_gene: TRBJ1-6; d_gene: .; CDR3nt: TGTGCCAGCTCAGCCGGACGGTATAATTCACCCCTCCACTTT; CDR3aa: CASSAGRYNSPLHF
abundance: .; v_gene: TRBV13; j_gene: TRBJ2-1; d_gene: TRBD2; CDR3nt: TGTGCCAGCAGCAAACTAGCGGGGGGCATTAAGGATGAGCAGTTCTTC; CDR3aa: CASSKLAGGIKDEQFF
abundance: .; v_gene: TRBV5-1; j_gene: TRBJ2-5; d_gene: .; CDR3nt: TGCGCCAGCAGCTTGGAGACAGGTGGGGAGACCCAGTACTTC; CDR3aa: CASSLETGGETQYF
abundance: .; v_gene: TRBV20-1; j_gene: TRBJ2-7; d_gene: TRBD2; CDR3nt: TGCAGTGCTAGAGGGGGGACTAGCGGGTCTGCGAGCCAGTACTTC; CDR3aa: CSARGGTSGSASQYF
abundance: few; v_gene: TRBV5-1; j_gene: TRBJ2-1; d_gene: .; CDR3nt: TGCGCCAGCAGGCGGGTTAGCTCCTACAATGAGCAGTTCTTC; CDR3aa: CASRRVSSYNEQFF
abundance: .; v_gene: TRBV7-6; j_gene: TRBJ1-2; d_gene: TRBD1; CDR3nt: TGTGCCAGCAGCTTAGCTGGACAGGGGGTGTCTGGCTACACCTTC; CDR3aa: CASSLAGQGVSGYTF
abundance: .; v_gene: TRBV29-1; j_gene: TRBJ1-1; d_gene: .; CDR3nt: TGCAGCGTTGCTCCCCCTCGGGGGCTGAACACTGAAGCTTTCTTT; CDR3aa: CSVAPPRGLNTEAFF
abundance: .; v_gene: TRBV20-1; j_gene: TRBJ2-3; d_gene: .; CDR3nt: TGCAGTGCTAGAGATCGGCGCTTGACAGAGACGCAGTATTTT; CDR3aa: CSARDRRLTETQYF
abundance: many; v_gene: TRBV27; j_gene: TRBJ1-1; d_gene: TRBD1; CDR3nt: TGTGCCAGCAATCGACAGGGACCGAACACTGAAGCTTTCTTT; CDR3aa: CASNRQGPNTEAFF
abundance: many; v_gene: TRBV20-1; j_gene: TRBJ2-1; d_gene: TRBD2; CDR3nt: TGCAGTGCTAGCGGGCGGGAGGGCTCCTACAATGAGCAGTTCTTC; CDR3aa: CSASGREGSYNEQFF
abundance: few; v_gene: TRBV5-1; j_gene: TRBJ2-1; d_gene: TRBD2; CDR3nt: TGCGCCAGCAGCTTAACCACTAGCGTCAATGAGCAGTTCTTC; CDR3aa: CASSLTTSVNEQFF
abundance: few; v_gene: TRBV12-3/TRBV12-4; j_gene: TRBJ2-1; d_gene: TRBD2; CDR3nt: TGTGCCAGCAGTTTAGCCGGGAGAGGGACCTTAAGCGGGAGGGTGTCTCTGGGACAGTTCTTC; CDR3aa: CASSLAGRGTLSGRVSLGQFF
abundance: .; v_gene: TRBV20-1; j_gene: TRBJ1-3; d_gene: .; CDR3nt: TGCAGTGCTGGGGGGGGGTTCTCTGGAAACACCATATATTTT; CDR3aa: CSAGGGFSGNTIYF
abundance: .; v_gene: TRBV7-9; j_gene: TRBJ1-1; d_gene: .; CDR3nt: TGTGCCAGCAGTCGGGGGCCCGGTGAAGCTTTCTTT; CDR3aa: CASSRGPGEAFF
abundance: few; v_gene: TRBV27; j_gene: TRBJ2-1; d_gene: TRBD1; CDR3nt: TGTGCCAGCAGAGAAGAGGGGACAGGGGGCTTCGATGAGCAGTTCTTC; CDR3aa: CASREEGTGGFDEQFF
abundance: .; v_gene: TRBV20-1; j_gene: TRBJ2-3; d_gene: TRBD2; CDR3nt: TGCAGTGCCCTTCGACTAGCGGGGGTTAGAGATACGCAGTATTTT; CDR3aa: CSALRLAGVRDTQYF
abundance: .; v_gene: TRBV15; j_gene: TRBJ2-2; d_gene: TRBD2; CDR3nt: TGTGCCACCAGCCTTAGGGGACTAGGGGCCGGGGAGCTGTTTTTT; CDR3aa: CATSLRGLGAGELFF
abundance: few; v_gene: TRBV28; j_gene: TRBJ1-1; d_gene: TRBD1; CDR3nt: TGTGCCAGCAGCCGCGGGACAGGGGTTAGCACTGAAGCTTTCTTT; CDR3aa: CASSRGTGVSTEAFF
abundance: .; v_gene: TRBV28; j_gene: TRBJ2-7; d_gene: .; CDR3nt: TGTGCCAGCAGTTCCGCTACAGTGACCTACGAGCAGTACTTC; CDR3aa: CASSSATVTYEQYF
abundance: few; v_gene: TRBV7-8; j_gene: TRBJ2-7; d_gene: .; CDR3nt: TGTGCCAGCACCCCCGGGACTTTTCTCTACGAGCAGTACTTC; CDR3aa: CASTPGTFLYEQYF
abundance: .; v_gene: TRBV7-2; j_gene: TRBJ1-1; d_gene: TRBD1; CDR3nt: TGTGCCAGCAGCGGGGCCAGGACAGGAGGTGAAGCTTTCTTT; CDR3aa: CASSGARTGGEAFF
abundance: once; v_gene: TRBV7-2; j_gene: TRBJ2-6; d_gene: TRBD2; CDR3nt: TGTGCCAGTTTCGGTGCGGGGGGCGCTGGGGCCAACGTCCTGACTTTC; CDR3aa: CASFGAGGAGANVLTF
abundance: .; v_gene: TRBV15; j_gene: TRBJ2-3; d_gene: .; CDR3nt: TGTGCCACCAGCAGAGGCCTCCACACAGATACGCAGTATTTT; CDR3aa: CATSRGLHTDTQYF
abundance: .; v_gene: TRBV6-2/TRBV6-3; j_gene: TRBJ2-1; d_gene: TRBD2; CDR3nt: TGTGCCAGCAGTTACCCTACTAGCGGGGGCTCCTACAATGAGCAGTTCTTC; CDR3aa: CASSYPTSGGSYNEQFF